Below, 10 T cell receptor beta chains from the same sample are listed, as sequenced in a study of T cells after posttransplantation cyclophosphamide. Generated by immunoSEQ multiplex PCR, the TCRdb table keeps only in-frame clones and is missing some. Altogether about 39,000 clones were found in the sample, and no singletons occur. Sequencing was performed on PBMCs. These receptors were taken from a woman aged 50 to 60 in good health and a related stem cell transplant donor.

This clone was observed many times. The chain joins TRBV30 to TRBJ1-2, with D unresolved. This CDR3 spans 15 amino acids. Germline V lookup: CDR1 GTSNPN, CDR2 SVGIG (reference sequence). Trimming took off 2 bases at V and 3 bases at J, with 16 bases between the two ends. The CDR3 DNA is TGTGCCTGGAGTCCCTCGGAGGGTGGTTACTATGGCTACACCTTC. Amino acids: CAWSPSEGGYYGYTF.

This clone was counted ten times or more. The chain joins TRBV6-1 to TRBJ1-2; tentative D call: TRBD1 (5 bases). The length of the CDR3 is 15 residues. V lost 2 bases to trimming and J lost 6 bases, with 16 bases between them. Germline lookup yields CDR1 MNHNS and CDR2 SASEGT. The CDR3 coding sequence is TGTGCCAGCAGTGAAAAATGGCAGGGTGTACATGGCTACACCTTC. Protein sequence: CASSEKWQGVHGYTF.

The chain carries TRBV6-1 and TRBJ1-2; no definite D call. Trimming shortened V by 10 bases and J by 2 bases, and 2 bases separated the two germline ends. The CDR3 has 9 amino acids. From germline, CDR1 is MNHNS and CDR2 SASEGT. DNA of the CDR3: TGTGCCACAAACTATGGCTACACCTTC. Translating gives CATNYGYTF.

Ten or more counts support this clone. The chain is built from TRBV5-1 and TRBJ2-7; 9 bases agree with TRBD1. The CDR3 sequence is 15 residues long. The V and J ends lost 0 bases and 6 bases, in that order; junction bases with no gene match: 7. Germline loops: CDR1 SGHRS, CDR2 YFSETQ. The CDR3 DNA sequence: TGCGCCAGCAGCTTGGTCGGGACAGGGTACGGCGAGCAGTACTTC. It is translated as CASSLVGTGYGEQYF.

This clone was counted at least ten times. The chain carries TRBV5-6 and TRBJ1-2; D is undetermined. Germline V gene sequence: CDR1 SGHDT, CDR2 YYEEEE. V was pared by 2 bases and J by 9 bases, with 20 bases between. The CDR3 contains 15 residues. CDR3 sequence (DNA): TGTGCCAGCAGCTTTCCCTCTTGGCAGGAAGAGAGCTACACCTTC. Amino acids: CASSFPSWQEESYTF.

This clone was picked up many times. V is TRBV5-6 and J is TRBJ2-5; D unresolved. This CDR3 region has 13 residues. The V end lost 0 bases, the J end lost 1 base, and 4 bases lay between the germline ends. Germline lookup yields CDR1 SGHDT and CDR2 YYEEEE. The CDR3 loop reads CASSLDSQETQYF. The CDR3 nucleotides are TGTGCCAGCAGCTTGGACAGCCAAGAGACCCAGTACTTC.

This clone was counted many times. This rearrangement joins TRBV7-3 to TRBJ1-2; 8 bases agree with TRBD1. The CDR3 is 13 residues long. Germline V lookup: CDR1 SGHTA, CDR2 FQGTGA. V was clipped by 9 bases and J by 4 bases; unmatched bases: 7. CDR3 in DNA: TGTGCCAGACGAAGGACAGGGAGCTATGGCTACACCTTC. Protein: CARRRTGSYGYTF.

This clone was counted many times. The CDR3, as DNA: TGTGCCAGCAAAGTTGGGGGGGGGAACTCTGGGGCCAACGTCCTGACTTTC. Its protein product is CASKVGGGNSGANVLTF. This rearrangement joins TRBV28 to TRBJ2-6; TRBD2 matches 7 bases. The CDR3 length is 17 residues. In germline, CDR1 is MDHEN, CDR2 SYDVKM. V dropped 7 bases and J dropped 0; count of bases not matched to a gene: 9. The whole variable domain, remainder taken from reference TRBV28 and TRBJ2-6, is DVKVTQSSRYLVKRTGEKVFLECVQDMDHENMFWYRQDPGLGLRLIYFSYDVKMKEKGDIPEGYSVSREKKERFSLILESASTNQTSMYLCASKVGGGNSGANVLTFGAGSRLTVL.

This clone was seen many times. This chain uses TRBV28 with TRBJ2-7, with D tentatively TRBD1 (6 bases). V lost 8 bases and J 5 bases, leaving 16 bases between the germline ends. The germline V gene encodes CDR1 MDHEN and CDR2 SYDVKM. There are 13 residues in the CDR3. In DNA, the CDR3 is TGTGCCAGCCGGGCACAGGGTACGGACGAGCAGTACTTC. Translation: CASRAQGTDEQYF.

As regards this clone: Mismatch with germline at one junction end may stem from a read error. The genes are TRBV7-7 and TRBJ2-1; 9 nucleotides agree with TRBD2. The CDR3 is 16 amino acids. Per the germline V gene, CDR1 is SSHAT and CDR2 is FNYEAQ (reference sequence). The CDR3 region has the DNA TGTGCTAGCAGCCGCGGGGGGGGCGGGGGAAACAATGAGCAGTTCTTC. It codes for CASSRGGGGGNNEQFF.